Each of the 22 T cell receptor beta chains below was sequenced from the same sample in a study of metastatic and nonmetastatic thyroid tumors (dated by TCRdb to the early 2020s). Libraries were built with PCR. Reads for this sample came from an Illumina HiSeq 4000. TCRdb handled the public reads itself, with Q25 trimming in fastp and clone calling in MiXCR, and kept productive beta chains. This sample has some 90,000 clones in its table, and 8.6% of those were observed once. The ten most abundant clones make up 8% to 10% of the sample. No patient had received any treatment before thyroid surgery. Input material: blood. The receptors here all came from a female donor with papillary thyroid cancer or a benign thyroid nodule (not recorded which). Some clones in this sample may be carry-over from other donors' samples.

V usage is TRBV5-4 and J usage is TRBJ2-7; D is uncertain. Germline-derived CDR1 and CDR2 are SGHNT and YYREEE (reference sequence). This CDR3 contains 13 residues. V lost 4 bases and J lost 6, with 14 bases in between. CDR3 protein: CASSAHEWIEQYF. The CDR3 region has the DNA TGTGCCAGCAGCGCGCACGAGTGGATCGAGCAGTACTTC. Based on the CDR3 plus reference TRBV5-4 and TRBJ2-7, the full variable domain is ETGVTQSPTHLIKTRGQQVTLRCSSQSGHNTVSWYQQALGQGPQFIFQYYREEENGRGNFPPRFSGLQFPNYSSELNVNALELDDSALYLCASSAHEWIEQYFGPGTRLTVT.

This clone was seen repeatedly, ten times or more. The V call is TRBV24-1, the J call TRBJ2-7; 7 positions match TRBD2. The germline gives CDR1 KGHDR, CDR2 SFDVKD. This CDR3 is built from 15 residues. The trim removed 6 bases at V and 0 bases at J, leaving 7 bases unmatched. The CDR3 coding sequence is TGTGCCACCAGTCCGGGGGGAACAAACTCCTACGAGCAGTACTTC. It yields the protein CATSPGGTNSYEQYF.

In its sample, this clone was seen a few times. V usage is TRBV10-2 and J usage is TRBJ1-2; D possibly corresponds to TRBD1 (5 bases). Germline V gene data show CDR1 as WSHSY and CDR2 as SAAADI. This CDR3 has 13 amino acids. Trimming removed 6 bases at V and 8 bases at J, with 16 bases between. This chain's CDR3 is CASSEEGREGYTF. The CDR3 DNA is TGCGCCAGCAGCGAGGAGGGCAGGGAAGGCTACACCTTC.

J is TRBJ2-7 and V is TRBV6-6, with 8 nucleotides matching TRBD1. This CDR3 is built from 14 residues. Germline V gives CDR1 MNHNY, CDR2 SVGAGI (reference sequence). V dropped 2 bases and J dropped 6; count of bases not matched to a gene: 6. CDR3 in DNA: TGTGCCAGCAGTTACAGACAGGGGCAAGGCGAGCAGTACTTC. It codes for CASSYRQGQGEQYF.

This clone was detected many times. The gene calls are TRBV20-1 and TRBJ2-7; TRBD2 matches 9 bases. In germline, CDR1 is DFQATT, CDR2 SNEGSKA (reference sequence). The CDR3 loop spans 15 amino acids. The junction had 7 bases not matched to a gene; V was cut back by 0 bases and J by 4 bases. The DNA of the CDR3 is TGCAGTGCTAGAGATCATGAGACTAGCGGATACGAGCAGTACTTC. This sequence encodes CSARDHETSGYEQYF.

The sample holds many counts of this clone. DNA for the CDR3: TGTGCCAGCAGTACGACAGTCCCGAGGATATATTTT. Encoded protein: CASSTTVPRIYF. The chain has TRBV12-3 or TRBV12-4 and TRBJ1-3; a possible D gene is TRBD1 (5 bases). This CDR3 region has 12 residues. Trimming took 5 bases from V and 13 from J, leaving 15 bases between them.

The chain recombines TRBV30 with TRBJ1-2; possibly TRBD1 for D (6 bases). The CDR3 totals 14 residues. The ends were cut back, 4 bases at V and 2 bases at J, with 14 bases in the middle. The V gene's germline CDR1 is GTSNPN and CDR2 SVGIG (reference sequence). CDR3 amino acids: CAWTRDTGNYGYTF. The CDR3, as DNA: TGTGCCTGGACTCGGGACACAGGGAACTATGGCTACACCTTC.

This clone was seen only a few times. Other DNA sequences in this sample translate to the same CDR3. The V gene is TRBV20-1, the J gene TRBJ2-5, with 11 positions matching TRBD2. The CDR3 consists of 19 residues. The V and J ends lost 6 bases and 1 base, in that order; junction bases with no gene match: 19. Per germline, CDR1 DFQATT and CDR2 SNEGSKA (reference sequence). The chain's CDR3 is CSATPRTSGWPGVQETQYF. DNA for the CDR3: TGCAGTGCAACTCCACGGACTAGCGGGTGGCCTGGTGTCCAAGAGACCCAGTACTTC.

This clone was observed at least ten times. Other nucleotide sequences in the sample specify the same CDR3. The CDR3 region is CASREGPWVEAFF. Here the CDR3 DNA reads TGTGCCAGCAGAGAGGGCCCTTGGGTTGAAGCTTTCTTT. This chain uses TRBV2 with TRBJ1-1; D uncertain. The V end lost 6 bases, the J end lost 7 bases, and 15 bases lay between the germline ends. The CDR3 runs to 13 residues. CDR1 and CDR2 (germline): SNHLY, FYNNEI.

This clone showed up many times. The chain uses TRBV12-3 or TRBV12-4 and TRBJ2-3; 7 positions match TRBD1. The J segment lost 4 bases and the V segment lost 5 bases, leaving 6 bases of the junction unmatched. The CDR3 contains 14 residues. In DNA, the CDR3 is TGTGCCAGCAGTGCGACAGGGCGGGCAGATACGCAGTATTTT. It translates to CASSATGRADTQYF.

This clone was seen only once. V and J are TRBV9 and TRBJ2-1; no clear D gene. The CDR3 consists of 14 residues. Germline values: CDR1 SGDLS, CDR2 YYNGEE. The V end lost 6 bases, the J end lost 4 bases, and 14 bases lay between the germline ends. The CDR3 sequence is CASTLGCSYNEQFF. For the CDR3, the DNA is TGTGCCAGCACCCTGGGGTGTTCTTACAATGAGCAGTTCTTC.

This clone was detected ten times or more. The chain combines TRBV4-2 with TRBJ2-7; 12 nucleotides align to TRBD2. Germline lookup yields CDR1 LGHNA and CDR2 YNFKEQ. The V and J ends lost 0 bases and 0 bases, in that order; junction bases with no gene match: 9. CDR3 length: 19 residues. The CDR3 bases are TGTGCCAGCAGCCAAGATAAGACTAGCGGGGGCAGGAGCTCCTACGAGCAGTACTTC. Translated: CASSQDKTSGGRSSYEQYF.

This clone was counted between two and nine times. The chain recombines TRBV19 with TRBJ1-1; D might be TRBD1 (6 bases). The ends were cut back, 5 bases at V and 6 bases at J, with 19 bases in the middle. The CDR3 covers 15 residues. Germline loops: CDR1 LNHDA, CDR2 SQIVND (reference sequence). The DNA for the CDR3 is TGTGCCAGTAGTCCCGGGGGCCAGGGGAGGGCTGAAGCTTTCTTT. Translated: CASSPGGQGRAEAFF. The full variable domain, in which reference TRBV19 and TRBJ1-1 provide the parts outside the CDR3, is DGGITQSPKYLFRKEGQNVTLSCEQNLNHDAMYWYRQDPGQGLRLIYYSQIVNDFQKGDIAEGYSVSREKKESFPLTVTSAQKNPTAFYLCASSPGGQGRAEAFFGQGTRLTVV.

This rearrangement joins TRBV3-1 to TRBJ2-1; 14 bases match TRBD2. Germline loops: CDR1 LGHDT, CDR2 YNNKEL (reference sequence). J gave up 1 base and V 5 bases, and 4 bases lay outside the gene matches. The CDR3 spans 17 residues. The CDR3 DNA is TGTGCCAGCAGCGGGACTAGCGGGGGCCGGTCCTACAATGAGCAGTTCTTC. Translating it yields CASSGTSGGRSYNEQFF.

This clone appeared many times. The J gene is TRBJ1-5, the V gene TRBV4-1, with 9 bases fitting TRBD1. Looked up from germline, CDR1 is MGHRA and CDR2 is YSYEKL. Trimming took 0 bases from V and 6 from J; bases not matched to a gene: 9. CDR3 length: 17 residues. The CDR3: CASSQDQTGGVGQPQHF. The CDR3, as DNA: TGCGCCAGCAGCCAAGACCAGACAGGGGGGGTCGGTCAGCCCCAGCATTTT.

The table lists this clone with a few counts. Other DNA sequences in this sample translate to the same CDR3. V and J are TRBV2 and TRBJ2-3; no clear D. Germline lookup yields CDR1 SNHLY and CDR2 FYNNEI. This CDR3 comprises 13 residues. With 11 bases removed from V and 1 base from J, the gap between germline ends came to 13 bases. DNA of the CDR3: TGTGCCGGCGCTCCGGTGGGCACAGATACGCAGTATTTT. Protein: CAGAPVGTDTQYF.

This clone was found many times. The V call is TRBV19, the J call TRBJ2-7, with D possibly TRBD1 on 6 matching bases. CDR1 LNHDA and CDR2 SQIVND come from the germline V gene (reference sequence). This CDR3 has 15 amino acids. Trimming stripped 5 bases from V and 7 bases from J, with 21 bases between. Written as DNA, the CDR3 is TGTGCCAGTAGTCGGACAGCATCATTGGAAGGGGAGCAGTACTTC. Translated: CASSRTASLEGEQYF.

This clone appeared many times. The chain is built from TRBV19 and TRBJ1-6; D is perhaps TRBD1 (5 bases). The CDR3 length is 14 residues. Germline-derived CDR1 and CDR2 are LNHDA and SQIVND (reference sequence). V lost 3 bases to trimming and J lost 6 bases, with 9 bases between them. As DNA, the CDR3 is TGTGCCAGTAGTATCGGGGGACCTAATTCACCCCTCCACTTT. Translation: CASSIGGPNSPLHF.

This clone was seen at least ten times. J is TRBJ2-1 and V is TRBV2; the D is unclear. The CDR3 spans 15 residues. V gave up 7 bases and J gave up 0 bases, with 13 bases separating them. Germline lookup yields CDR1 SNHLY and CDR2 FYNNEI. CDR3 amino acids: CASTPRAFSYNEQFF. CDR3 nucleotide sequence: TGTGCCAGCACCCCACGGGCCTTCTCCTACAATGAGCAGTTCTTC.

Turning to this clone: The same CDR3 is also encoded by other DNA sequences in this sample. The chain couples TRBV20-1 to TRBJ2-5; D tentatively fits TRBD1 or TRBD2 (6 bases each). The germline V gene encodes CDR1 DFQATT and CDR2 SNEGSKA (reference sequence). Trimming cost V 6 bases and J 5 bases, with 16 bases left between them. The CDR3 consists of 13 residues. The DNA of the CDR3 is TGCAGTGCCTCAAGAGGGGGGCGGGAGACCCAGTACTTC. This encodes CSASRGGRETQYF.

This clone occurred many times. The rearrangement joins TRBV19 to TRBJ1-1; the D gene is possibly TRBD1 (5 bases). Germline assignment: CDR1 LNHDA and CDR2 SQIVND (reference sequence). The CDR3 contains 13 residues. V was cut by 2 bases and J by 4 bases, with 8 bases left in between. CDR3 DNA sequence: TGTGCCAGTAGTATACCCGGGGGCACTGAAGCTTTCTTT. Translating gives CASSIPGGTEAFF.

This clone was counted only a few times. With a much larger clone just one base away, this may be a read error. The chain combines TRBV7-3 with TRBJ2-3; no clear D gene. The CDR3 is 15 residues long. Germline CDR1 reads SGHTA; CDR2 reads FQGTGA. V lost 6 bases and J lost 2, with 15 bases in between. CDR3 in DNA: TGTGCCAGCAGTCCCACCTGCAGGTCCACAGATACGCAGTATTTT. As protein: CASSPTCRSTDTQYF.